One and the same sample provided the 32 T cell receptor beta chains below, sequenced in a study of beta chain features in type 1 diabetes. TCRB transcripts that were expressed got sequenced, as all of the isolated RNA had been reverse transcribed. Produced via immunoSEQ multiplex PCR; TCRdb's table is partial and in-frame only. The repertoire holds a few hundred thousand clones, with approximately 14% as singletons. Sequencing input: central memory CD4+ T cells from blood. These receptors were collected from a man aged 25-45 years in good health.

The gene calls are TRBV18 and TRBJ2-3, with 7 bases lining up with TRBD1. The CDR3 totals 15 residues. J lost 1 base, V lost 2 bases, and 3 bases had no gene match. CDR1 and CDR2 from the germline V gene are KGHSH and LQKENI. The CDR3 nucleotides are TGTGCCAGCTCACCAGGACAGGCCGGCACAGATACGCAGTATTTT. Translation gives CASSPGQAGTDTQYF.

V and J are TRBV6-1 and TRBJ1-5; the match to TRBD1 covers 9 bases. CDR1 MNHNS and CDR2 SASEGT come from the germline V gene. With V trimmed by 3 bases and J by 6 bases, 9 bases remained unmatched. The CDR3 is 16 amino acids. The CDR3 region is CASSDHGQGLSQPQHF. The CDR3 nucleotides are TGTGCCAGCAGTGACCATGGACAGGGGTTAAGTCAGCCCCAGCATTTT.

There are a few counts of this clone. This rearrangement joins TRBV9 to TRBJ1-2; TRBD1 is a possible D gene (6 bases). Trimming stripped 3 bases from V and 0 bases from J, with 12 bases between. The CDR3 contains 15 residues. Germline V lookup: CDR1 SGDLS, CDR2 YYNGEE. CDR3 bases: TGTGCCAGCAGCGAGGGACACTCAGCTAACTATGGCTACACCTTC. It specifies CASSEGHSANYGYTF.

In its sample, this clone was seen many times. One end of the junction does not line up with germline, which may come from a read error. This chain uses TRBV11-2 with TRBJ2-1, with 15 bases matching TRBD2. The germline V gene has CDR1 SGHAT and CDR2 FQNNGV. The CDR3 is made up of 15 amino acids. CDR3 protein: CASSFPGLAGGEPFF. DNA of the CDR3: TGTGCCAGCAGCTTCCCGGGACTAGCGGGGGGCGAGCCGTTCTTC. Full variable domain (missing parts from reference TRBV11-2 and TRBJ2-1): EAGVAQSPRYKIIEKRQSVAFWCNPISGHATLYWYQQILGQGPKLLIQFQNNGVVDDSQLPKDRFSAERLKGVDSTLKIQPAKLEDSAVYLCASSFPGLAGGEPFFGPGTRLTVL.

This clone was observed many times. V and J are TRBV5-1 and TRBJ1-5; a weak D match, TRBD1 (6 bases). Per germline, CDR1 SGHRS and CDR2 YFSETQ. Deletions cut 4 bases from V and 5 bases from J, with 16 bases between. The CDR3 loop spans 15 amino acids. CDR3: CASSLGQGNDQPQHF. CDR3 bases: TGCGCCAGCAGCCTTGGGCAGGGGAACGATCAGCCCCAGCATTTT. The variable domain in full, completed from reference TRBV5-1 and TRBJ1-5, reads KAGVTQTPRYLIKTRGQQVTLSCSPISGHRSVSWYQQTPGQGLQFLFEYFSETQRNKGNFPGRFSGRQFSNSRSEMNVSTLELGDSALYLCASSLGQGNDQPQHFGDGTRLSIL.

The chain links TRBV7-2 to TRBJ2-1; 8 positions agree with TRBD1. Germline trimming cut 3 bases from V and 9 bases from J; bases unmatched to any gene: 1. CDR1 and CDR2 (germline): SGHTA, FQGNSA. The CDR3 consists of 12 residues. The DNA for the CDR3 is TGTGCCAGCAGCTTCGGACAGGGTGAGCAGTTCTTC. Residues: CASSFGQGEQFF.

V is TRBV5-1 and J is TRBJ2-3, with D perhaps TRBD1 (6 bases). The CDR3 spans 15 residues. Looked up from germline, CDR1 is SGHRS and CDR2 is YFSETQ. The V and J ends lost 4 bases and 3 bases respectively, with 15 bases between them. Here the CDR3 reads CASSPQQGRTDTQYF. The CDR3 DNA is TGCGCCAGCAGCCCCCAACAGGGTAGGACAGATACGCAGTATTTT.

This clone was picked up many times. The V and J genes are TRBV12-5 and TRBJ2-1, with 9 bases matching TRBD2. Germline CDR1 reads LGHNT; CDR2 reads FRNRAP. The length of the CDR3 is 15 residues. The J segment lost 9 bases and the V segment lost 0 bases, leaving 6 bases of the junction unmatched. The CDR3 here is CASGLVRGRVSEQFF. The CDR3 coding sequence is TGTGCTAGTGGTTTGGTGCGCGGGAGGGTGAGTGAGCAGTTCTTC.

The chain is built from TRBV10-3 and TRBJ2-1; D is possibly TRBD2 (7 bases). Trimming pared 10 bases from V and 3 bases from J, leaving 13 bases between. Germline loops: CDR1 ENHRY, CDR2 SYGVKD. The length of the CDR3 is 13 residues. In DNA, the CDR3 is TGTGCCACGGGGGGCCCGGGCTACAATGAGCAGTTCTTC. It specifies CATGGPGYNEQFF.

This clone was observed a few times. CDR3 bases: TGTGCCAGCAGTTTAGCGGGGTTGGGAGAACCCGACGTC. This codes for CASSLAGLGEPDV. The V gene is TRBV6-6, the J gene TRBJ2-7; 8 bases match TRBD2. This CDR3 contains 13 residues. CDR1 is MNHNY and CDR2 is SVGAGI in the germline V gene (reference sequence).

Comments on this clone: The sample carries other DNA sequences with the same CDR3. V gene TRBV4-3 combines with J gene TRBJ2-3; a weak D match, TRBD2 (5 bases). Trimming left V 0 bases short and J 6 bases short, with 13 bases between. The CDR3 has 15 amino acids. Germline V gene sequence: CDR1 LGHNA, CDR2 YSLEER. The CDR3 DNA is TGCGCCAGCAGCCAAGATCTTGGGAGCGCGGATACGCAGTATTTT. Translated, it gives CASSQDLGSADTQYF.

V and J are TRBV5-6 and TRBJ2-6; TRBD1 matches at 10 bases. Trimming cost V 3 bases and J 1 base; bases outside gene matches: 7. Germline lookup yields CDR1 SGHDT and CDR2 YYEEEE. The CDR3 covers 18 residues. The CDR3 region has the DNA TGTGCCAGCAGCTCTTCGACAGGGGGCGCTTCTGGGGCCAACGTCCTGACTTTC. Protein sequence: CASSSSTGGASGANVLTF.

V gene TRBV5-6 combines with J gene TRBJ2-1, with D tentatively TRBD2 (6 bases). Per the germline V gene, CDR1 is SGHDT and CDR2 is YYEEEE. The CDR3 consists of 14 residues. V shed 4 bases and J shed 10 bases, with 18 bases lying between them. The CDR3 DNA follows: TGTGCCAGCAGCCCCCAGGGCGGGGTCTACGAGCAGTTCTTC. Translation gives CASSPQGGVYEQFF.

This clone has ten or more counts. This chain joins TRBV19 and TRBJ2-3; 8 bases fit TRBD2. The trim removed 6 bases at V and 2 bases at J, leaving 10 bases unmatched. Germline-derived CDR1 and CDR2 are LNHDA and SQIVND (reference sequence). This CDR3 has 16 amino acids. In DNA form, the CDR3 reads TGTGCCAGTAGCCCCCTGGCGGGGGGAGCCACAGATACGCAGTATTTT. Translated, it gives CASSPLAGGATDTQYF.

This chain links TRBV5-4 with TRBJ1-2; 8 nucleotides align to TRBD1. Germline V CDR1 and CDR2: SGHNT, YYREEE (reference sequence). The junction had 13 bases not matched to a gene; V was cut back by 3 bases and J by 6 bases. The CDR3 has 16 residues. The CDR3 loop reads CASSWPAGGQANGYTF. Here the CDR3 DNA reads TGTGCCAGCAGCTGGCCGGCGGGGGGACAGGCTAATGGCTACACCTTC. Supplemented by reference TRBV5-4 and TRBJ1-2, the full variable domain reads ETGVTQSPTHLIKTRGQQVTLRCSSQSGHNTVSWYQQALGQGPQFIFQYYREEENGRGNFPPRFSGLQFPNYSSELNVNALELDDSALYLCASSWPAGGQANGYTFGSGTRLTVV.

This clone occurred a few times. Given a far larger clone just one base away, this is likely a sequencing read error. Different DNA sequences within this sample yield the same CDR3. This sequence joins TRBV5-1 and TRBJ2-6; D unresolved. CDR1 SGHRS and CDR2 YFSETQ come from the germline V gene. The length of the CDR3 is 15 residues. The V and J ends lost 4 bases and 0 bases respectively, with 8 bases between them. The DNA for the CDR3 is TGCGCCAGCAGCATCAAACTCTCTGGGGCCAACGTCCTGACTTTC. Amino acids: CASSIKLSGANVLTF.

The chain links TRBV4-3 to TRBJ1-4, with D possibly being TRBD1 (5 bases). The CDR3 runs to 15 residues. Deletions cut 4 bases from V and 3 bases from J, with 12 bases between. Germline CDR1 LGHNA, CDR2 YSLEER. The CDR3 bases are TGCGCCAGCAGCCGAGCCGTACAGGCTAATGAAAAACTGTTTTTT. Protein product: CASSRAVQANEKLFF.

The chain is built from TRBV5-6 and TRBJ1-6; perhaps TRBD1 as D (5 bases). V gave up 0 bases and J gave up 3 bases, with 7 bases separating them. Germline CDR1 is SGHDT and CDR2 is YYEEEE. The CDR3 is 15 residues long. Here the CDR3 reads CASSLAGDYNSPLHF. In nucleotides, the CDR3 is TGTGCCAGCAGCTTGGCGGGGGACTATAATTCACCCCTCCACTTT.

The chain uses TRBV6-5 and TRBJ1-1; D is possibly TRBD1 (5 bases). The ends were cut back, 2 bases at V and 4 bases at J, with 14 bases in the middle. The CDR3 contains 15 residues. The germline V gene has CDR1 MNHEY and CDR2 SVGAGI. The CDR3 DNA follows: TGTGCCAGCAGTTACCTTCAGGGATCCGGCACTGAAGCTTTCTTT. Its protein product is CASSYLQGSGTEAFF.

The chain is built from TRBV5-4 and TRBJ1-1; D is possibly TRBD1 (5 bases). The V gene lost 5 bases and the J gene lost 1 base, with 15 bases spanning the gap. The CDR3 spans 15 residues. Germline CDR1 SGHNT, CDR2 YYREEE (reference sequence). CDR3 protein: CASSLRGGRNTEAFF. DNA for the CDR3: TGTGCCAGCAGTCTAAGGGGTGGGCGGAACACTGAAGCTTTCTTT.

In regard to this clone: Germline and junction disagree at one end, which may indicate a read error. The V and J genes are TRBV7-2 and TRBJ1-4; TRBD1 matches 9 bases. Germline V gene data show CDR1 as SGHTA and CDR2 as FQGNSA. The CDR3 is made up of 14 amino acids. The CDR3: CASSFGTGIEKLFF. The CDR3, as DNA: TGCGCCAGCAGCTTCGGGACAGGGATCGAAAAACTGTTTTTT.

In this sample, this clone turned up many times. The chain carries TRBV7-2 and TRBJ2-1; tentatively, D is TRBD1 (5 bases). The CDR3 sequence is 16 residues long. Germline V gives CDR1 SGHTA, CDR2 FQGNSA. V dropped 6 bases and J dropped 2 bases, with 17 bases sitting between them. For the CDR3, the DNA is TGTGCCAGCAGTCCCGTTGGGGCGACCACCTACAATGAGCAGTTCTTC. It codes for CASSPVGATTYNEQFF.

The chain links TRBV6-5 to TRBJ2-2; the match to TRBD2 covers 14 bases. The junction had 4 bases not matched to a gene; V was cut back by 4 bases and J by 6 bases. In germline, CDR1 is MNHEY, CDR2 SVGAGI. The CDR3 runs to 16 residues. The CDR3 DNA is TGTGCCAGCAGTTTGACTAGCGGGAGGGTCCCCGGGGAGCTGTTTTTT. The encoded protein is CASSLTSGRVPGELFF.

This clone was seen ten or more times. This chain joins TRBV18 and TRBJ2-2; 9 bases are a match to TRBD1. CDR1 KGHSH and CDR2 LQKENI come from the germline V gene. The trim removed 2 bases at V and 1 base at J, leaving 5 bases unmatched. The CDR3 is 17 amino acids. CDR3 in amino acids: CASSPFRTGVNTGELFF. CDR3 sequence (DNA): TGTGCCAGCTCACCATTCCGGACAGGGGTGAACACCGGGGAGCTGTTTTTT.

The chain is built from TRBV5-6 and TRBJ1-1; no clear D gene. This CDR3 is 14 amino acids long. V gave up 0 bases and J gave up 5 bases, with 11 bases separating them. Germline V gene lookup returns CDR1 SGHDT and CDR2 YYEEEE. The CDR3 DNA is TGTGCCAGCAGCTTGGTAGCCGGATGGACTGAAGCTTTCTTT. Translation: CASSLVAGWTEAFF. The variable domain in full, completed from reference TRBV5-6 and TRBJ1-1, reads DAGVTQSPTHLIKTRGQQVTLRCSPKSGHDTVSWYQQALGQGPQFIFQYYEEEERQRGNFPDRFSGHQFPNYSSELNVNALLLGDSALYLCASSLVAGWTEAFFGQGTRLTVV.

V usage is TRBV5-1 and J usage is TRBJ2-7; 10 bases line up with TRBD1. The CDR3 spans 17 residues. With 2 bases clipped from V and 2 bases from J, the junction kept 10 bases outside the gene matches. The germline V gene encodes CDR1 SGHRS and CDR2 YFSETQ. The CDR3 nucleotides are TGCGCCAGCAGCTTCCGACAGGGGGCGGGATACCCCTACGAGCAGTACTTC. As protein: CASSFRQGAGYPYEQYF. Variable domain in full (rest from reference TRBV5-1 and TRBJ2-7): KAGVTQTPRYLIKTRGQQVTLSCSPISGHRSVSWYQQTPGQGLQFLFEYFSETQRNKGNFPGRFSGRQFSNSRSEMNVSTLELGDSALYLCASSFRQGAGYPYEQYFGPGTRLTVT.

This clone has more than one count but fewer than ten. J is TRBJ1-1 and V is TRBV29-1; D is possibly TRBD1 (6 bases). This CDR3 has 13 residues. Trimming removed 5 bases from V and 1 base from J, with 11 bases in between. Germline CDR1 is SQVTM and CDR2 is ANQGSEA. DNA of the CDR3: TGCAGCGTTAGGGGGGGACGGAACACTGAAGCTTTCTTT. This sequence encodes CSVRGGRNTEAFF. The whole variable domain, remainder taken from reference TRBV29-1 and TRBJ1-1, is SAVISQKPSRDICQRGTSLTIQCQVDSQVTMMFWYRQQPGQSLTLIATANQGSEATYESGFVIDKFPISRPNLTFSTLTVSNMSPEDSSIYLCSVRGGRNTEAFFGQGTRLTVV.

This clone has more than one count but fewer than ten. The chain couples TRBV30 to TRBJ2-7; 7 positions agree with TRBD1. This CDR3 contains 15 residues. Germline V lookup: CDR1 GTSNPN, CDR2 SVGIG (reference sequence). The junction had 7 bases not matched to a gene; V was cut back by 2 bases and J by 0 bases. CDR3 region: CAWSPGTESSYEQYV. CDR3 nucleotides: TGTGCCTGGAGTCCGGGGACAGAGAGCTCCTACGAGCAGTACGTC.

In its sample, this clone was seen many times. The chain combines TRBV5-4 with TRBJ1-6, with D possibly matching TRBD1 (6 bases). CDR1 and CDR2 (germline): SGHNT, YYREEE (reference sequence). V dropped 0 bases and J dropped 10 bases, with 17 bases sitting between them. The length of the CDR3 is 16 residues. The chain's CDR3 is CASSLADGGRGSPLHF. The CDR3, as DNA: TGTGCCAGCAGCTTGGCCGACGGGGGCCGGGGCTCACCCCTCCACTTT.

This clone turned up a few times. V usage is TRBV7-2 and J usage is TRBJ2-3; possibly TRBD1 or TRBD2 for D (5 bases each). Germline CDR1 is SGHTA and CDR2 is FQGNSA. With 4 bases removed from V and 6 bases from J, the gap between germline ends came to 14 bases. The CDR3 totals 14 residues. The CDR3 nucleotides are TGTGCCAGCAGCTCGGGACGGTGGGGGGATACGCAGTATTTT. It encodes CASSSGRWGDTQYF.

This clone was seen a few times. V usage is TRBV6-5 and J usage is TRBJ2-1; D gene unclear. Germline values: CDR1 MNHEY, CDR2 SVGAGI. The V and J ends lost 8 bases and 6 bases respectively, with 8 bases between them. This CDR3 spans 11 amino acids. The chain's CDR3 is CASGVFNEQFF. For the CDR3, the DNA is TGTGCCAGCGGGGTTTTCAATGAGCAGTTCTTC.

The J gene is TRBJ1-2, the V gene TRBV2; D is perhaps TRBD1 (6 bases). The V gene's germline CDR1 is SNHLY and CDR2 FYNNEI. The CDR3 runs to 13 residues. Deletions cut 4 bases from V and 7 bases from J, with 13 bases between. The CDR3 here is CASSVTGRGGYTF. CDR3 sequence (DNA): TGTGCCAGCAGTGTAACAGGGCGGGGTGGCTACACCTTC.